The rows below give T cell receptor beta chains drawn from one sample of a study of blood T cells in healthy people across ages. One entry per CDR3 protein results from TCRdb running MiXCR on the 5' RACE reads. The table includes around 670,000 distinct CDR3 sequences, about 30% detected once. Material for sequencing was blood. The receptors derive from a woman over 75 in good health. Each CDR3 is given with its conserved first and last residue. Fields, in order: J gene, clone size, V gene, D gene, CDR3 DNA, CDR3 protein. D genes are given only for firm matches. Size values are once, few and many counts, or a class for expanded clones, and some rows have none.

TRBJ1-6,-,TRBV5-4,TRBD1,TGTGCCAGCAGCTTAAGAACGGGACAGGGGTTTGATTCACCCCTCCACTTT,CASSLRTGQGFDSPLHF
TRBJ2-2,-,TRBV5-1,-,TGCGCCAGCGGCACACAGGGAGCGGCCGGGGAGCTGTTTTTT,CASGTQGAAGELFF
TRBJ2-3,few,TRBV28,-,TGTGCCAGCAGGCCCCGGTACATATGGGCAGATACGCAGTATTTT,CASRPRYIWADTQYF
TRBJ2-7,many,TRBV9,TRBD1,TGTGCCAGCAGCGTGGAACAGGGGCGCGAGCAGTACTTC,CASSVEQGREQYF
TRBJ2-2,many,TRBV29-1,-,TGCAGCGTTGGTAGAGGGGTGGACACCGGGGAGCTGTTTTTT,CSVGRGVDTGELFF
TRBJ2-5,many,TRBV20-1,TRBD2,TGCAGTGCTAGTTTGACTAGCGGGGGGCAAGAGACCCAGTACTTC,CSASLTSGGQETQYF
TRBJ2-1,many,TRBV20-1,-,TGCAGTGTCCGTGGCCTCCGAGGCTACAATGAGCAGTTCTTC,CSVRGLRGYNEQFF
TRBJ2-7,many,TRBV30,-,TGTGCCTGGAGTGTGGGGTCCGGTGGAGGCGAGCAGTACTTC,CAWSVGSGGGEQYF
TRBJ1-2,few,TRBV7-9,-,TGTGCCAGCAGCTCCGAGTGGCAGAACTATGGCTACACCTTC,CASSSEWQNYGYTF
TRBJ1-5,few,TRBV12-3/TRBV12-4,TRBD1,TGTGCCAGCAGATTGGACAGGGGGCACAATCAGCCCCAGCATTTT,CASRLDRGHNQPQHF
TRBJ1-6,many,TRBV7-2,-,TGTGCCAGCAGCCTGGGACCCGGGAATTCACCCCTCCACTTT,CASSLGPGNSPLHF
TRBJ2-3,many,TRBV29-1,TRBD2,TGCAGCGTTGAAGATACAGCGGGGGGCACAGATACGCAGTATTTT,CSVEDTAGGTDTQYF
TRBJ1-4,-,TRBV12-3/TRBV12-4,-,TGTGCCAGCAGCCAACAGGGTTTTAATGAAAAACTGTTTTTT,CASSQQGFNEKLFF
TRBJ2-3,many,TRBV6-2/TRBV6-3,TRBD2,TGTGCCAGCAGTTACAGGGAGCGGGGGGGAACAGATACGCAGTATTTT,CASSYRERGGTDTQYF
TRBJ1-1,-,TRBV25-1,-,TGTGCCAGCAGTGAATCTCCCATGAACACTGAAGCTTTCTTT,CASSESPMNTEAFF
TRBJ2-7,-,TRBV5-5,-,TGTGCCAGCAGCTGGGCCCAGGACGAGCAGTACTTC,CASSWAQDEQYF
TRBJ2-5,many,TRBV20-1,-,TGCAGTGCTAATTCTCTAGCCGGGGAGACCCAGTACTTC,CSANSLAGETQYF
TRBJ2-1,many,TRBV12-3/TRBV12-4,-,TGTGCCAGCAGTTCTAACCTCGGGACGGTCTCCTACAATGAGCAGTTCTTC,CASSSNLGTVSYNEQFF
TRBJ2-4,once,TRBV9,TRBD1,TGTGCCAGCAGCGTTGGACAGGGGGCGCGAGAGCAGTACTTC,CASSVGQGAREQYF
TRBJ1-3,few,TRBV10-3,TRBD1,TGTGCCATCCAGGGGGCAGGAAACACCATATATTTT,CAIQGAGNTIYF
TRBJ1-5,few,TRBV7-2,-,TGTGCCAGCAGCTTGTCCGGGACACTCCAGCCCCAGCATTTT,CASSLSGTLQPQHF
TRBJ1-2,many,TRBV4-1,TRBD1,TGCGCCAGCAGCCAACAAAGACAGGGAGGGGGCTACACCTTC,CASSQQRQGGGYTF
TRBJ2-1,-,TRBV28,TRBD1,TGTGCCAGCAGTTCCCCCGGGACAGGGCTCCAAGAGACCCAGTTCTTC,CASSSPGTGLQETQFF
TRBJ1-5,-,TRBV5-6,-,TGTGCCAGCAGCTGGCGGGCAGATCGTCAGCCCCAGCATTTT,CASSWRADRQPQHF
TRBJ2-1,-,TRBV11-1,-,TGTGCCAGCAGCTTACAGGATTCCTACAATGAGCAGTTCTTC,CASSLQDSYNEQFF
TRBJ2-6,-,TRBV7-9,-,TGTGCCAGCAGCCAAGAGGGAAGCACCTACGGGGGGGCCAACGTCCTGACTTTC,CASSQEGSTYGGANVLTF
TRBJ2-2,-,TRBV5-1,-,TGCGCCAGCAGCTTGATTCCAGGGGTTAACACCGGGGAGCTGTTTTTT,CASSLIPGVNTGELFF
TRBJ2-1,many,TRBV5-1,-,TGCGCCAGCGGAACAGCCAGAAACAATGAGCAGTTCTTC,CASGTARNNEQFF
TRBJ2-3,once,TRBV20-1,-,TGCAGTGCTGAGACCCGGGACTTCTGGGCAGATACGCAGTATTTT,CSAETRDFWADTQYF
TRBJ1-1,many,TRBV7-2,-,TGTGCCAGCAGTAAATCCTCATTGAACACTGAAGCTTTCTTT,CASSKSSLNTEAFF
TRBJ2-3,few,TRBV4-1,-,TGCGCCAGCAGCCAAGGCTGGGGGGGCAGAGATGCGCAGTATTTT,CASSQGWGGRDAQYF
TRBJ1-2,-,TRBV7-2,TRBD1,TGTGCCAGCAGCAAAGACAGGGGCTATGGCTACACCTTC,CASSKDRGYGYTF
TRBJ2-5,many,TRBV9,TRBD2,TGTGCCAGCAGCGTAGGGCTAGCGGTAAAAGAGACCCAGTACTTC,CASSVGLAVKETQYF
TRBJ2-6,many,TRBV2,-,TGTGCCAGCAGTGATGGTCGCTCTGGGGCCAACGTCCTGACTTTC,CASSDGRSGANVLTF
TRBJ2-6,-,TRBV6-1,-,TGTGCCAGCAGCGCCCGGAATTCTGGGGCCAACGTCCTGACTTTC,CASSARNSGANVLTF
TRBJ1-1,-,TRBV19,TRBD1,TGTGCCAGTGCACAGGGGCAGAACACTGAAGCTTTCTTT,CASAQGQNTEAFF
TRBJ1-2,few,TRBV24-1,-,TGTGCCACCAGTGACAGGGGAGATGGTTTGCATGGCTACACCTTC,CATSDRGDGLHGYTF
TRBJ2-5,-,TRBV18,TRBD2,TGTGCCAGCTCACCGGTGCGCGGGGGAACAGAGACCCAGTACTTC,CASSPVRGGTETQYF
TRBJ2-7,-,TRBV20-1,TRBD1,TGCAGTGCGTCCGGGACAGGGAACGAGCAGTACTTC,CSASGTGNEQYF
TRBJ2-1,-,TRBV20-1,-,TGCAGAGTTCTCCAGGGTAATGAGCAGTTCTTC,CRVLQGNEQFF
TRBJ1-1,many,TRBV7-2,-,TGTGCCAGCAGCGGGCCTCCAAGGGACACTGAAGCTTTCTTT,CASSGPPRDTEAFF
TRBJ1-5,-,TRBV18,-,TGTGCCAGCTCACCCACGGGTAACAATCAGCCCCAGCATTTT,CASSPTGNNQPQHF
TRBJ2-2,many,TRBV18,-,TGTGCCAGCTCACCAGCCGCAGTGGCCCTTGACACCGGGGAGCTGTTTTTT,CASSPAAVALDTGELFF
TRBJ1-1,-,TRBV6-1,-,TGTGCCAGCAGTGAACCCCAGGGTCTCGAAGCTTTCTTT,CASSEPQGLEAFF
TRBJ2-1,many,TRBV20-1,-,TGCAGTGCTAGAGGTCTTTCAGGGGAGCAGTTCTTC,CSARGLSGEQFF
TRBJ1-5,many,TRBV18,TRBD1,TGTGCCAGCTCCCCCGGACAGGGAAATCAGCCCCAGCATTTT,CASSPGQGNQPQHF
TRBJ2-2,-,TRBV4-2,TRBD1,TGTGCCAGCAGCCAAGAAAGGACAGGGTTCGGCGGGGAGCTGTTTTTT,CASSQERTGFGGELFF
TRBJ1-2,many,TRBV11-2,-,TGTGCCAGCAGCTTAGCACAGGGATTTAACTATGGCTACACCTTC,CASSLAQGFNYGYTF
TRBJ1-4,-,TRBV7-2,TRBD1,TGTGCCAGCAGCCTGGACAGGAGCAATGAAAAACTGTTTTTT,CASSLDRSNEKLFF
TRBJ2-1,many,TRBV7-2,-,TGTGCCAGCAGCTCCCGCCGGGACTCCTACTTCTACAATGAGCAGTTCTTC,CASSSRRDSYFYNEQFF
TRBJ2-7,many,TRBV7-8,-,TGTGCCAGCAGCGTCCGGGACGGCCACGAGCAGTACTTC,CASSVRDGHEQYF
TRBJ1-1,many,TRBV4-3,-,TGCGCCAGCAGCCTGGGAACAGGGCCCGCTGAAGCTTTCTTT,CASSLGTGPAEAFF
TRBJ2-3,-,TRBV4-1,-,TGCGCCAGCGGCCAAGGGGACTTCGGAAGCCCCTATACGCAGTATTTT,CASGQGDFGSPYTQYF
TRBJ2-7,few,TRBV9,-,TGTGCCAGCAGCCTTCGAGAAAGGGTTCGGGACCGAAGCTCCTACGAGCAGTACTTC,CASSLRERVRDRSSYEQYF
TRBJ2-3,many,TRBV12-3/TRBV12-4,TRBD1,TGTGCCAGCAGGCGAGGGACAGGGAAGAGGGGCACAGATACGCAGTATTTT,CASRRGTGKRGTDTQYF
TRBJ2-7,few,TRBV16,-,TGTGCCAGCAGCCAAAGATGGGCGGACGAGCAGTACTTC,CASSQRWADEQYF
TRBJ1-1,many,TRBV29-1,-,TGCAGCGTCTACGATCAAGCTGAAGCTTTCTTT,CSVYDQAEAFF